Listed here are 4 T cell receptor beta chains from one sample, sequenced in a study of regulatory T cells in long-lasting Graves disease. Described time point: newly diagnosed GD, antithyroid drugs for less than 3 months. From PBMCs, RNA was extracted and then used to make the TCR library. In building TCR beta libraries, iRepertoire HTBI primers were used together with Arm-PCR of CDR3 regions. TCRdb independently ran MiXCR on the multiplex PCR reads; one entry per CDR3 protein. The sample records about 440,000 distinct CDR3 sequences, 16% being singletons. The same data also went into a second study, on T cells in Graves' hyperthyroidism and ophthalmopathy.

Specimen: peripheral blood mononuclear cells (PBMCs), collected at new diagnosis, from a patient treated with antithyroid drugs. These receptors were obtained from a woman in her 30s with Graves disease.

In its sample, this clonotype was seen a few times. CDR3 DNA sequence: TGCAGCGTTGCCCAGGGGAGAGAGACCCAGTACTTC. This gives the protein CSVAQGRETQYF. The rearrangement uses TRBV29-1 and TRBJ2-5; maybe TRBD1 (6 bases). This CDR3 is built from 12 residues. Trimming took 4 bases from V and 4 from J, leaving 10 bases between them. From germline, CDR1 is SQVTM and CDR2 ANQGSEA.

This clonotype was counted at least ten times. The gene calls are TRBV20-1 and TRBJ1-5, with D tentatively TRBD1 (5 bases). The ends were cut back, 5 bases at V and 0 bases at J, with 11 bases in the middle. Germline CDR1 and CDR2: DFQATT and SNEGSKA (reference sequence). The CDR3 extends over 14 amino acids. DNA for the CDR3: TGCAGTGCTGATACAGGTTATAGCAATCAGCCCCAGCATTTT. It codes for CSADTGYSNQPQHF.

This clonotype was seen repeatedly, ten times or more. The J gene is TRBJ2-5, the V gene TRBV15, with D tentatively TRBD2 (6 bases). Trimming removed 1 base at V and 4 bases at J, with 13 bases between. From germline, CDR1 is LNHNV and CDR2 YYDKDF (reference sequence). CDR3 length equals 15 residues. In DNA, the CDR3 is TGTGCCACCAGCAGAGGGGCGGGGTTTTTAGAGACCCAGTACTTC. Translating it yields CATSRGAGFLETQYF.

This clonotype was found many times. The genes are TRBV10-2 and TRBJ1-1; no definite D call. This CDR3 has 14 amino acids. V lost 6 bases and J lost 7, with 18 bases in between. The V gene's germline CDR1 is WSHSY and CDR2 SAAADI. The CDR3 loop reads CASRDIGGPDEAFF. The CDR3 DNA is TGCGCCAGCAGGGATATTGGAGGTCCCGATGAAGCTTTCTTT.